The following is a T cell receptor (beta chain) sequence with its context. Its antigen is not known. The method was immunoSEQ multiplex PCR; TCRdb's version includes in-frame clones alone and lacks a portion of them. The table has 110,000 or so clones, roughly 89% seen once. This sample stems from a study of T cell responses to AZD1222 COVID-19 vaccine. Study-level findings and limits: Donor demographics were predominantly white British with a female majority; clonal diversity may be underestimated.

The specimen comprised peripheral blood, sampled on day 0 of AZD1222 vaccination. The TCR was taken from an adult in good health.

CDR3 DNA: TGTGCCAGCAGCCTATTGGACAGGGAGTCGGGCTACACCTTC. Amino acids: CASSLLDRESGYTF. The chain employs TRBV3-1 (or the pseudogene TRBV3-2) and TRBJ1-2; 8 bases fit TRBD1. J was trimmed by 8 bases and V by 4 bases; bases with no gene match: 9. Per the germline V gene, CDR1 is LGHDT and CDR2 is YNNKEL (reference sequence). This CDR3 is built from 14 residues.